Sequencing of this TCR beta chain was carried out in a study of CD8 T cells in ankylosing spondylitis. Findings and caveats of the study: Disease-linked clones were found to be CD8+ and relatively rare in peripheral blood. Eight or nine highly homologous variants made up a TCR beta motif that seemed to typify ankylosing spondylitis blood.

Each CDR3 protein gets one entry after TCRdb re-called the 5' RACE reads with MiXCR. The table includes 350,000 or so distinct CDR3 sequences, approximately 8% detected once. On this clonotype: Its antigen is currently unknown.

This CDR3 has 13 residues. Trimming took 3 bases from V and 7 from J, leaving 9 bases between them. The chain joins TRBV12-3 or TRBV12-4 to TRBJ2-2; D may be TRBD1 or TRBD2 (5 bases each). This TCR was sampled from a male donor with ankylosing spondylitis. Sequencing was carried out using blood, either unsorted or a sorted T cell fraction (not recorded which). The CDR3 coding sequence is TGTGCCAGCAGTTTCCGGGGCGGCGGGGAGCTGTTTTTT. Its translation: CASSFRGGGELFF.